These T cell receptor beta chains were read from a single sample in a study of Ad26.COV2.S vaccination and SARS-CoV-2 variants. Sequencing was performed with immunoSEQ multiplex PCR; in TCRdb, only in-frame clones are kept and a portion is missing. The sample includes over 90,000 clones, 80% seen only once; the top ten take roughly a sixth. The specimen comprised peripheral blood, sampled after recovery from COVID-19. Receptors originate from a human donor who had recovered from COVID-19. The CDR3 runs from the conserved cysteine through the conserved F or W. Each record gives: J gene, clone size, V gene, D gene, CDR3 protein, CDR3 DNA. D genes are given only for firm matches. Size tells how often a clone was seen (once, few, many) or the class of an expanded clone, and some rows leave it out.

J gene: TRBJ2-5; clone size: .; V gene: TRBV7-9; D gene: TRBD1; CDR3 protein: CASSLGQGSLETQYF; CDR3 DNA: TGTGCCAGCAGCTTAGGACAGGGGAGTTTAGAGACCCAGTACTTC
J gene: TRBJ2-7; clone size: .; V gene: TRBV14; D gene: .; CDR3 protein: CASSHRLSEQYF; CDR3 DNA: TGTGCCAGCAGCCACAGGCTCTCCGAGCAGTACTTC
J gene: TRBJ2-5; clone size: .; V gene: TRBV11-1; D gene: .; CDR3 protein: CASSLLFGRFKETQYF; CDR3 DNA: TGTGCCAGCAGCTTACTATTTGGCAGATTCAAAGAGACCCAGTACTTC
J gene: TRBJ2-7; clone size: .; V gene: TRBV3-1/TRBV3-2; D gene: .; CDR3 protein: CASSRSRVGYEQYF; CDR3 DNA: TGTGCCAGCAGCCGCTCGAGGGTTGGGTACGAGCAGTACTTC
J gene: TRBJ1-1; clone size: .; V gene: TRBV3-1/TRBV3-2; D gene: .; CDR3 protein: CASSRGVGDTEAFF; CDR3 DNA: TGTGCCAGCAGCCGAGGGGTGGGGGACACTGAAGCTTTCTTT
J gene: TRBJ1-2; clone size: few; V gene: TRBV4-3; D gene: .; CDR3 protein: CASSQKTGQRTGYTF; CDR3 DNA: TGCGCCAGCAGCCAGAAGACAGGACAGAGGACTGGCTACACCTTC
J gene: TRBJ2-5; clone size: .; V gene: TRBV6-5; D gene: TRBD1; CDR3 protein: CASRTTQGRETQYF; CDR3 DNA: TGTGCCAGCAGAACAACACAGGGGAGAGAGACCCAGTACTTC
J gene: TRBJ1-1; clone size: .; V gene: TRBV7-9; D gene: .; CDR3 protein: CASTQAPGTEAFF; CDR3 DNA: TGTGCCAGCACACAGGCCCCTGGGACTGAAGCTTTCTTT
J gene: TRBJ2-2; clone size: .; V gene: TRBV4-2; D gene: .; CDR3 protein: CASSPGRSTGELFF; CDR3 DNA: TGTGCCAGCAGCCCAGGTCGTTCCACCGGGGAGCTGTTTTTT
J gene: TRBJ2-7; clone size: .; V gene: TRBV5-1; D gene: .; CDR3 protein: CASSRSPESEQYF; CDR3 DNA: TGCGCCAGCAGCCGCTCCCCGGAATCCGAGCAGTACTTC
J gene: TRBJ2-3; clone size: once; V gene: TRBV5-1; D gene: .; CDR3 protein: CASSPQLGVSTDTQYF; CDR3 DNA: TGCGCCAGCAGCCCGCAATTGGGGGTTAGTACAGATACGCAGTATTTT
J gene: TRBJ1-1; clone size: .; V gene: TRBV7-2; D gene: .; CDR3 protein: CASSDPGRVNTEAFF; CDR3 DNA: TGTGCCAGCAGCGACCCTGGGCGGGTGAACACTGAAGCTTTCTTT
J gene: TRBJ1-3; clone size: .; V gene: TRBV12-3/TRBV12-4; D gene: .; CDR3 protein: CAIGPLFYF; CDR3 DNA: TGTGCCATAGGCCCCTTGTTCTATTTT
J gene: TRBJ2-1; clone size: .; V gene: TRBV27; D gene: .; CDR3 protein: CASSFRAGDLSYNEQFF; CDR3 DNA: TGTGCCAGCAGTTTCCGGGCAGGGGATCTCTCCTACAATGAGCAGTTCTTC
J gene: TRBJ2-2; clone size: .; V gene: TRBV19; D gene: .; CDR3 protein: CASSRLGGDTGELFF; CDR3 DNA: TGTGCCAGTAGCCGACTAGGGGGCGACACCGGGGAGCTGTTTTTT
J gene: TRBJ2-3; clone size: .; V gene: TRBV5-4; D gene: TRBD2; CDR3 protein: CASSPSGTSASAKYF; CDR3 DNA: TGTGCCAGCAGCCCGTCCGGGACTAGCGCCTCCGCTAAGTATTTT
J gene: TRBJ2-5; clone size: .; V gene: TRBV5-1; D gene: .; CDR3 protein: CASSSPSIETQYF; CDR3 DNA: TGCGCCAGCAGCAGCCCTAGCATAGAGACCCAGTACTTC
J gene: TRBJ2-4; clone size: .; V gene: TRBV7-2; D gene: .; CDR3 protein: CASSRPAGGENIQYF; CDR3 DNA: TGTGCCAGCAGCCGCCCGGCAGGGGGGGAAAACATTCAGTACTTC
J gene: TRBJ2-2; clone size: .; V gene: TRBV5-1; D gene: .; CDR3 protein: CASSLSGQADTGELFF; CDR3 DNA: TGCGCCAGCAGCTTGTCAGGCCAGGCAGACACCGGGGAGCTGTTTTTT
J gene: TRBJ2-1; clone size: .; V gene: TRBV28; D gene: .; CDR3 protein: CASTVPGANEQFF; CDR3 DNA: TGTGCCAGCACCGTACCGGGGGCCAATGAGCAGTTCTTC
J gene: TRBJ1-5; clone size: .; V gene: TRBV30; D gene: TRBD1; CDR3 protein: CAWRSTGGGWHF; CDR3 DNA: TGTGCCTGGAGGTCTACAGGGGGAGGGTGGCATTTT
J gene: TRBJ1-6; clone size: .; V gene: TRBV28; D gene: TRBD1; CDR3 protein: CASSPGQVASYNSPLHF; CDR3 DNA: TGTGCCAGCAGTCCAGGACAGGTAGCCTCCTATAATTCACCCCTCCACTTT
J gene: TRBJ1-2; clone size: .; V gene: TRBV7-2; D gene: .; CDR3 protein: CASRPGSADGYTF; CDR3 DNA: TGTGCCAGCAGGCCCGGGTCGGCGGATGGCTACACCTTC
J gene: TRBJ2-1; clone size: .; V gene: TRBV7-3; D gene: .; CDR3 protein: CASSGVGNEQFF; CDR3 DNA: TGTGCCAGCAGCGGGGTGGGGAATGAGCAGTTCTTC
J gene: TRBJ2-1; clone size: few; V gene: TRBV9; D gene: .; CDR3 protein: CASSVEGLARGALGEQFF; CDR3 DNA: TGTGCCAGCAGCGTAGAGGGGTTAGCGAGGGGGGCTTTAGGAGAGCAGTTCTTC
J gene: TRBJ2-1; clone size: few; V gene: TRBV24-1; D gene: .; CDR3 protein: CATSDFSGGAPPEQFF; CDR3 DNA: TGTGCCACCAGTGATTTCTCGGGGGGCGCCCCTCCTGAGCAGTTCTTC
J gene: TRBJ1-1; clone size: once; V gene: TRBV7-3; D gene: .; CDR3 protein: CASSPTRNTEAFF; CDR3 DNA: TGTGCCAGCAGCCCCACTAGGAACACTGAAGCTTTCTTT
J gene: TRBJ2-2; clone size: .; V gene: TRBV7-3; D gene: .; CDR3 protein: CASSLSSGTGELFF; CDR3 DNA: TGTGCCAGCAGCTTAAGCTCGGGCACCGGGGAGCTGTTTTTT
J gene: TRBJ1-2; clone size: .; V gene: TRBV6-6; D gene: .; CDR3 protein: CASRKEAGGYTF; CDR3 DNA: TGTGCCAGCAGGAAAGAAGCGGGAGGCTACACCTTC
J gene: TRBJ2-7; clone size: once; V gene: TRBV7-2; D gene: TRBD1; CDR3 protein: CASSLGQGTQYEQYF; CDR3 DNA: TGTGCCAGCAGCTTAGGACAGGGTACGCAGTACGAGCAGTACTTC
J gene: TRBJ1-1; clone size: .; V gene: TRBV5-1; D gene: .; CDR3 protein: CASSYVISAGSHTEAFF; CDR3 DNA: TGCGCCAGCAGCTATGTCATTAGTGCTGGGTCCCACACTGAAGCTTTCTTT
J gene: TRBJ2-2; clone size: .; V gene: TRBV6-4; D gene: .; CDR3 protein: CASSEQTNTGELFF; CDR3 DNA: TGTGCCAGCAGTGAACAGACGAACACCGGGGAGCTGTTTTTT
J gene: TRBJ1-1; clone size: few; V gene: TRBV7-9; D gene: .; CDR3 protein: CASSPAFF; CDR3 DNA: TGTGCCAGCAGCCCCGCTTTCTTT
J gene: TRBJ1-6; clone size: .; V gene: TRBV2; D gene: .; CDR3 protein: CASSPDRIINSPLHF; CDR3 DNA: TGTGCCAGCAGCCCCGACAGAATTATCAATTCACCCCTCCACTTT
J gene: TRBJ1-4; clone size: medium-sized; V gene: TRBV4-2; D gene: TRBD1; CDR3 protein: CASSQDRADRDRRKTVF; CDR3 DNA: TGTGCCAGCAGCCAAGATCGGGCGGACAGGGATAGGAGAAAAACTGTTTTT
J gene: TRBJ2-5; clone size: .; V gene: TRBV7-2; D gene: .; CDR3 protein: CASSPDTVQETQYF; CDR3 DNA: TGTGCCAGCAGCCCGGACACCGTACAAGAGACCCAGTACTTC
J gene: TRBJ2-7; clone size: .; V gene: TRBV19; D gene: TRBD1; CDR3 protein: CASRCDRELYEQYF; CDR3 DNA: TGTGCCAGTAGATGCGACAGGGAACTGTACGAGCAGTACTTC
J gene: TRBJ2-1; clone size: .; V gene: TRBV7-3; D gene: .; CDR3 protein: CASSPRGGGGLNEQFF; CDR3 DNA: TGTGCCAGCAGCCCCAGGGGCGGGGGCGGTTTGAATGAGCAGTTCTTC
J gene: TRBJ2-7; clone size: once; V gene: TRBV30; D gene: .; CDR3 protein: CAWSVQGDEQYF; CDR3 DNA: TGTGCCTGGAGTGTACAAGGGGACGAGCAGTACTTC
J gene: TRBJ2-2; clone size: .; V gene: TRBV10-3; D gene: TRBD2; CDR3 protein: CAISERLAANTGELFF; CDR3 DNA: TGTGCCATCAGTGAGCGGCTAGCGGCGAACACCGGGGAGCTGTTTTTT
J gene: TRBJ2-2; clone size: .; V gene: TRBV7-2; D gene: TRBD1; CDR3 protein: CASSQGTGGGTGELFF; CDR3 DNA: TGTGCCAGCAGCCAAGGGACAGGGGGCGGCACCGGGGAGCTGTTTTTT
J gene: TRBJ1-5; clone size: few; V gene: TRBV3-1/TRBV3-2; D gene: .; CDR3 protein: CASSLGRSNQPQHF; CDR3 DNA: TGTGCCAGCAGCCTTGGACGGTCCAATCAGCCCCAGCATTTT
J gene: TRBJ2-5; clone size: .; V gene: TRBV29-1; D gene: .; CDR3 protein: CSALQETQYF; CDR3 DNA: TGCAGCGCTCTACAAGAGACCCAGTACTTC
J gene: TRBJ2-1; clone size: .; V gene: TRBV9; D gene: TRBD1; CDR3 protein: CASSAGQGYNEQFF; CDR3 DNA: TGTGCCAGCAGCGCCGGACAGGGATACAATGAGCAGTTCTTC
J gene: TRBJ1-4; clone size: once; V gene: TRBV19; D gene: .; CDR3 protein: CASSMNGGKNEKLFF; CDR3 DNA: TGTGCCAGTAGTATGAACGGGGGGAAAAATGAAAAACTGTTTTTT
J gene: TRBJ1-1; clone size: few; V gene: TRBV11-2; D gene: .; CDR3 protein: CASSPHGTEAFF; CDR3 DNA: TGTGCCAGCAGCCCCCACGGCACTGAAGCTTTCTTT
J gene: TRBJ1-6; clone size: .; V gene: TRBV27; D gene: .; CDR3 protein: CASSLSVGSGSPLHF; CDR3 DNA: TGTGCCAGCAGTCTTAGTGTGGGCTCGGGTTCACCCCTCCACTTT
J gene: TRBJ2-7; clone size: .; V gene: TRBV7-9; D gene: TRBD2; CDR3 protein: CASSLAEAGGQYEQYF; CDR3 DNA: TGTGCCAGCAGCTTAGCCGAAGCGGGGGGACAATACGAGCAGTACTTC
J gene: TRBJ1-2; clone size: .; V gene: TRBV19; D gene: TRBD1; CDR3 protein: CASTGQGIIDYTF; CDR3 DNA: TGTGCCAGTACGGGACAGGGGATAATCGACTACACCTTC
J gene: TRBJ1-2; clone size: .; V gene: TRBV30; D gene: TRBD1; CDR3 protein: CAWSVPGTALGYTF; CDR3 DNA: TGTGCCTGGAGCGTTCCCGGGACAGCCTTGGGCTACACCTTC
J gene: TRBJ2-7; clone size: .; V gene: TRBV6-5; D gene: .; CDR3 protein: CASKGTLSSYEQYF; CDR3 DNA: TGTGCCAGCAAAGGGACACTTAGCTCCTACGAGCAGTACTTC
J gene: TRBJ1-1; clone size: .; V gene: TRBV7-9; D gene: .; CDR3 protein: CASSLQAGGTEAFF; CDR3 DNA: TGTGCCAGCAGCTTGCAGGCAGGTGGCACTGAAGCTTTCTTT
J gene: TRBJ2-7; clone size: .; V gene: TRBV2; D gene: TRBD2; CDR3 protein: CASSEDGLAGSMIVDEQYF; CDR3 DNA: TGTGCCAGCAGTGAAGATGGACTAGCGGGGTCCATGATTGTCGACGAGCAGTACTTC
J gene: TRBJ1-2; clone size: .; V gene: TRBV30; D gene: .; CDR3 protein: CAWSVADSGYTF; CDR3 DNA: TGTGCCTGGAGTGTGGCGGACAGTGGCTACACCTTC
J gene: TRBJ2-1; clone size: .; V gene: TRBV15; D gene: .; CDR3 protein: CATSRSRLFSGNNEQFF; CDR3 DNA: TGTGCCACCAGCAGATCTCGACTCTTTTCGGGCAACAATGAGCAGTTCTTC
J gene: TRBJ2-6; clone size: .; V gene: TRBV29-1; D gene: TRBD2; CDR3 protein: CSVQWRGNSGANVLTF; CDR3 DNA: TGCAGCGTTCAGTGGCGGGGGAACTCTGGGGCCAACGTCCTGACTTTC
J gene: TRBJ1-3; clone size: .; V gene: TRBV21-1; D gene: .; CDR3 protein: CASRRDADKENTIYF; CDR3 DNA: TGTGCCAGCAGGCGCGACGCAGATAAGGAAAACACCATATATTTT
J gene: TRBJ1-5; clone size: .; V gene: TRBV10-2; D gene: TRBD1; CDR3 protein: CASRETGGGQPQHF; CDR3 DNA: TGCGCCAGCAGGGAAACAGGGGGCGGCCAGCCCCAGCATTTT
J gene: TRBJ1-6; clone size: .; V gene: TRBV6-2/TRBV6-3; D gene: .; CDR3 protein: CASSPLSHRMTPLHF; CDR3 DNA: TGTGCCAGCAGTCCCCTGTCTCATCGCATGACACCCCTCCACTTT
J gene: TRBJ1-2; clone size: few; V gene: TRBV11-1; D gene: .; CDR3 protein: CASSPDGDYGYTF; CDR3 DNA: TGTGCCAGCAGCCCAGACGGAGACTATGGCTACACCTTC